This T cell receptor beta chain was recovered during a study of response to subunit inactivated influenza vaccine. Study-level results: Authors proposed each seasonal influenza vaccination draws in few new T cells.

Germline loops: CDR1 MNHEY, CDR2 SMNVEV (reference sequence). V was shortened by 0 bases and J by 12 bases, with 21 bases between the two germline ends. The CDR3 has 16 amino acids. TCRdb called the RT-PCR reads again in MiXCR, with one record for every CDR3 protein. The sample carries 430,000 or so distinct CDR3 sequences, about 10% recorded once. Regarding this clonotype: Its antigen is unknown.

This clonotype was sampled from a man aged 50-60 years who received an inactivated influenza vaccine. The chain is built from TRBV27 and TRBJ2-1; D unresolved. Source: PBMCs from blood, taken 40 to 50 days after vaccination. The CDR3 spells CASSLSGRWWSFGQFF. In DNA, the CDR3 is TGTGCCAGCAGTTTATCGGGCAGGTGGTGGTCATTCGGGCAGTTCTTC.